Described below is a single TCR beta chain sequence and its context. Its antigen is unknown. This record comes from a study of cytomegalovirus exposure and HLA in healthy donors. The study, taken as a whole, reports: Fewer N-insertions (relative to the approximately 700-donor mean) were reportedly seen in an Asian-associated ancestry cluster in a later analysis. Later on, analysis showed that most CMV-associated TCR beta chains appeared to be HLA-restricted. Donor immune exposure was known only as CMV serostatus. The study reported that TCR beta sequences accurately predicted HLA-A and HLA-B alleles in most subjects.

It was with 60 Vbeta and 13 Jbeta primers that the PCR ran. The assay was immunoSEQ multiplex PCR, and TCRdb's table has in-frame clones only and misses some. Of more than 150,000 clones in the sample, about 80% were seen once. The CDR3 is 16 residues long. Germline V gene data show CDR1 as MNHNS and CDR2 as SASEGT. Between the trimmed V and J ends, which lost 3 bases and 3 bases, there was a span of 16 bases. The chain couples TRBV6-1 to TRBJ2-3; tentatively, D is TRBD2 (6 bases). Sequencing used PBMCs. The sequence was obtained from a man between 18 and 29 years old in good health and CMV-seronegative. CDR3 in amino acids: CASSEGYSGITDTQYF. The CDR3 region has the DNA TGTGCCAGCAGTGAGGGTTATAGCGGAATTACAGATACGCAGTATTTT.